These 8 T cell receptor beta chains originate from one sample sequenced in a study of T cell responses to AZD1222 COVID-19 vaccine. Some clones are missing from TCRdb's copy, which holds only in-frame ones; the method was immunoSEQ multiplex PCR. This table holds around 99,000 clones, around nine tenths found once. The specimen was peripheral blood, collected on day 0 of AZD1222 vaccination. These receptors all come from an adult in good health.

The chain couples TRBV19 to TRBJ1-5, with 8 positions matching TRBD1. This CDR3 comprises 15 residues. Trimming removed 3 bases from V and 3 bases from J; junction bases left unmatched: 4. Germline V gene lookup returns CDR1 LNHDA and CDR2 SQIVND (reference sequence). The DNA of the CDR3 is TGTGCCAGTAGTATTGTGACAGGGGTCAATCAGCCCCAGCATTTT. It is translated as CASSIVTGVNQPQHF.

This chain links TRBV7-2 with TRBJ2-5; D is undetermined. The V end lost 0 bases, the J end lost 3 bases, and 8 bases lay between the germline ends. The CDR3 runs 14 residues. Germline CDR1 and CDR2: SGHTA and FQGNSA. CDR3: CASSLALTEETQYF. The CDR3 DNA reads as TGTGCCAGCAGCTTAGCGCTGACTGAAGAGACCCAGTACTTC.

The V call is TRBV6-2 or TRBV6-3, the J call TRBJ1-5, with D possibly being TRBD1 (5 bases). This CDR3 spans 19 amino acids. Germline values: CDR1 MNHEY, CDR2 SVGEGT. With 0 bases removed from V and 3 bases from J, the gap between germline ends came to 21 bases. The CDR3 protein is CASSYSSTWVWGTNQPQHF. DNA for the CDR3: TGTGCCAGCAGTTACTCGTCAACCTGGGTTTGGGGGACCAATCAGCCCCAGCATTTT.

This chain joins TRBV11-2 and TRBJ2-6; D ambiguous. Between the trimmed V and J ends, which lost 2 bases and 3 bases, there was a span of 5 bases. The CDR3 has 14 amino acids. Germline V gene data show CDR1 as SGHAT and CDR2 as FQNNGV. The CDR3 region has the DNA TGTGCCAGCAGCTTAAAAGGTGGGGCCAACGTCCTGACTTTC. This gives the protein CASSLKGGANVLTF.

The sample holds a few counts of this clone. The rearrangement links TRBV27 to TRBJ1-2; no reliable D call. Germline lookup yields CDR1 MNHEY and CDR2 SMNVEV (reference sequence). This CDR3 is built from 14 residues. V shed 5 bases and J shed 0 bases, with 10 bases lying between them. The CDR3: CASSLRIANYGYTF. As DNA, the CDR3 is TGTGCCAGCAGTCTTCGAATCGCTAACTATGGCTACACCTTC.

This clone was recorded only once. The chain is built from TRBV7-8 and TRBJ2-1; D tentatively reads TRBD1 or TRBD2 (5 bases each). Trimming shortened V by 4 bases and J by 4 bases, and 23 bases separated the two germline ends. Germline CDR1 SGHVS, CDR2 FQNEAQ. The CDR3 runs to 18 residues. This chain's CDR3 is CASSSLRLTSGPYNEQFF. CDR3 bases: TGTGCCAGCAGCTCCCTCCGGTTAACTTCGGGGCCTTACAATGAGCAGTTCTTC.

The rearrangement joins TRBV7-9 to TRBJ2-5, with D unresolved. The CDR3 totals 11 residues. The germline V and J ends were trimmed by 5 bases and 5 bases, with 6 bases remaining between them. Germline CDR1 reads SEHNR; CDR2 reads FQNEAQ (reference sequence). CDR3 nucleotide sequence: TGTGCCAGCAGCACGTCTGAGACCCAGTACTTC. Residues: CASSTSETQYF.

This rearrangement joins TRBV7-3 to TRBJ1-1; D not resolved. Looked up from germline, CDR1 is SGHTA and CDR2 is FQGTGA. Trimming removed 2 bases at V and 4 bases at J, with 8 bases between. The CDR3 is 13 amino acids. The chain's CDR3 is CASSLSSTTEAFF. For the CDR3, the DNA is TGTGCCAGCAGCTTATCTTCGACCACTGAAGCTTTCTTT.